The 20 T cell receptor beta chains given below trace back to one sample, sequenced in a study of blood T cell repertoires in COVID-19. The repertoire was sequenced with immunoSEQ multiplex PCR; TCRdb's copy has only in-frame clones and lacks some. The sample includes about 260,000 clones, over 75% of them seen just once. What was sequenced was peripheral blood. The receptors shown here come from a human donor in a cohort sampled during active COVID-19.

CDR3 residues: CASSRPSGLYNEQFF. CDR3 in DNA: TGTGCCAGCAGCCGACCTAGCGGTCTGTACAATGAGCAGTTCTTC. The chain is built from TRBV5-6 and TRBJ2-1; TRBD2 aligns across 7 bases. V was clipped by 4 bases and J by 4 bases; unmatched bases: 8. CDR3 size: 15 residues. Germline V gene sequence: CDR1 SGHDT, CDR2 YYEEEE.

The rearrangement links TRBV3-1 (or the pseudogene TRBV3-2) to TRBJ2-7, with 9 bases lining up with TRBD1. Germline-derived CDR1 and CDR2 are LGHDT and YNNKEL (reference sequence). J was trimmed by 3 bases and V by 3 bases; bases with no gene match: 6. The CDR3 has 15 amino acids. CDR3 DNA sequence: TGTGCCAGCAGCCACAGGACAGGGGAGTTCTACGAGCAGTACTTC. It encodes CASSHRTGEFYEQYF.

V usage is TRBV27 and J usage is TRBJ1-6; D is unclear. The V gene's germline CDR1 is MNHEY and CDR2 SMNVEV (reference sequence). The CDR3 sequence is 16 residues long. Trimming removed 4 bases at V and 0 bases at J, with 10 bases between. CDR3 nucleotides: TGTGCCAGCAGTTCTACTCGGAGCTCCTATAATTCACCCCTCCACTTT. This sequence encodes CASSSTRSSYNSPLHF.

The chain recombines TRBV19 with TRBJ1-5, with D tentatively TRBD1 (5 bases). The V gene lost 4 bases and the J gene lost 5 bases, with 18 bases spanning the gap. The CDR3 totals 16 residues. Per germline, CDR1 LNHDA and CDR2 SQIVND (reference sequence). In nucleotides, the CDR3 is TGTGCCAGTAGTAGAGAGGGGCAAAGACGTGATCAGCCCCAGCATTTT. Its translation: CASSREGQRRDQPQHF.

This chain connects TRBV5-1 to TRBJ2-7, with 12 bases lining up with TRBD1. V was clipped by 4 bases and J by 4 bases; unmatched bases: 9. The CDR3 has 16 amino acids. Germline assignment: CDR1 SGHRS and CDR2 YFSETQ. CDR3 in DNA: TGCGCCAGCAGCGTCGGGACAGGGGGCGTTTCGTACGAGCAGTACTTC. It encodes CASSVGTGGVSYEQYF.

As DNA, the CDR3 is TGTGCCAGCAGTTACGGGACATTCGTATATGCTTTCTTT. Translated, it gives CASSYGTFVYAFF. The genes are TRBV6-2 or TRBV6-3 and TRBJ1-1; maybe TRBD1 (6 bases). The CDR3 has 13 amino acids. V dropped 2 bases and J dropped 11 bases, with 15 bases sitting between them. Germline V lookup: CDR1 MNHEY, CDR2 SVGEGT.

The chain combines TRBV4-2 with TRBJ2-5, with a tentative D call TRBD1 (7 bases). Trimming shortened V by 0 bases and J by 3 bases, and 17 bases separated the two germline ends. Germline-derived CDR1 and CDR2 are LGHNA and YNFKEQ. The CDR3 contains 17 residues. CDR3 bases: TGTGCCAGCAGCCAAGATTTTAGCAGGGGGGTAGAAGAGACCCAGTACTTC. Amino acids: CASSQDFSRGVEETQYF.

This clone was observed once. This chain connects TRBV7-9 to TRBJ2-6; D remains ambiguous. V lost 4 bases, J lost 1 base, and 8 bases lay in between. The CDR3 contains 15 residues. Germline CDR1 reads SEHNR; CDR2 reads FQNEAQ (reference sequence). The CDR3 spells CASSSRQSGANVLTF. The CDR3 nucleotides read TGTGCCAGCAGCTCCAGACAATCTGGGGCCAACGTCCTGACTTTC.

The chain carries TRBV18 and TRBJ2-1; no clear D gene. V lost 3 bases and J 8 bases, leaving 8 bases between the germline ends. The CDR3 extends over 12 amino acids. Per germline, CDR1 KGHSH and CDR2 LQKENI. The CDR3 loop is CASSPSPDEQFF. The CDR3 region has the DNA TGTGCCAGCTCACCCTCCCCCGATGAGCAGTTCTTC.

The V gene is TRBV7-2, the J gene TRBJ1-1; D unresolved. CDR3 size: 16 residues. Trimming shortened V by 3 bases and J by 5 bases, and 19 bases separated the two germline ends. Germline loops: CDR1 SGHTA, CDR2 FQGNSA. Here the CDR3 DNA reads TGTGCCAGCAGCTTGGGAGGGTTTGTAATTGGGACTGAAGCTTTCTTT. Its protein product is CASSLGGFVIGTEAFF.

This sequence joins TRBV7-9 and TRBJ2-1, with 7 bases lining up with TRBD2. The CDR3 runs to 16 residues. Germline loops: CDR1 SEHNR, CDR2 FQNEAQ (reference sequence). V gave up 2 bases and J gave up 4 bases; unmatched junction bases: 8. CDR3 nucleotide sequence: TGTGCCAGCAGCTTAACAGGACTAGTAGTGTACAATGAGCAGTTCTTC. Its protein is CASSLTGLVVYNEQFF.

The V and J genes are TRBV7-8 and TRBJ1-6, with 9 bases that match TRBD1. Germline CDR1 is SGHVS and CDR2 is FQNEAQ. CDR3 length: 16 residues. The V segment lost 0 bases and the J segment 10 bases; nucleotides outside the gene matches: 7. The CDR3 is CASSLADRGFQSPLHF. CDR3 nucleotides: TGTGCCAGCAGCTTAGCGGACAGGGGATTCCAATCACCCCTCCACTTT.

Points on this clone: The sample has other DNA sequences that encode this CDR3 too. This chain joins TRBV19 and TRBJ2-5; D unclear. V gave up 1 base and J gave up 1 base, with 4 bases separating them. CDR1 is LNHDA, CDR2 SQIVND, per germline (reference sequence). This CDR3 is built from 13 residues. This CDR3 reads CASSIGSQETQYF. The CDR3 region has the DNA TGTGCCAGTAGTATAGGGAGCCAAGAGACCCAGTACTTC. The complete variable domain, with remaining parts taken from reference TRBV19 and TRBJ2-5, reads DGGITQSPKYLFRKEGQNVTLSCEQNLNHDAMYWYRQDPGQGLRLIYYSQIVNDFQKGDIAEGYSVSREKKESFPLTVTSAQKNPTAFYLCASSIGSQETQYFGPGTRLLVL.

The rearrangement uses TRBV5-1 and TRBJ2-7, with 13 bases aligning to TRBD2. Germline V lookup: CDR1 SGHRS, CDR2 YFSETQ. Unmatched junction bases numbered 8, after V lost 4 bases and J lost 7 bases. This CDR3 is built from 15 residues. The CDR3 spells CASSAGLAGPFEQYF. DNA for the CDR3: TGCGCCAGCAGCGCGGGACTAGCGGGGCCCTTTGAGCAGTACTTC.

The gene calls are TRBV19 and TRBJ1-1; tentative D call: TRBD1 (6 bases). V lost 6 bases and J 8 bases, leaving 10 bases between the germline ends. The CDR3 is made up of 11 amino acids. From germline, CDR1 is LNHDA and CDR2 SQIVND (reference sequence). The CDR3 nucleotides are TGTGCCAGTAGAAGACAGGTGGAAGCTTTCTTT. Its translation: CASRRQVEAFF.

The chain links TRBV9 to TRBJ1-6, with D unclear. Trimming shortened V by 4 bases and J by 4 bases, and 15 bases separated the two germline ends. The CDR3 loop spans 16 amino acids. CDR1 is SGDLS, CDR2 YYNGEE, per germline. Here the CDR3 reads CASSLKGDSYNSPLHF. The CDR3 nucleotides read TGTGCCAGCAGCCTAAAGGGAGACTCTTATAATTCACCCCTCCACTTT.

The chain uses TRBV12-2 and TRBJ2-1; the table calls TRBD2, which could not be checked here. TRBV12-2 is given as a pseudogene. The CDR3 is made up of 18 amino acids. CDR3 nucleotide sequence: TGTGCAAGTCGCTCAGGTGTTGGGACTAGCGGGCCCTATAATGAGCAGTTCTTC. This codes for CASRSGVGTSGPYNEQFF.

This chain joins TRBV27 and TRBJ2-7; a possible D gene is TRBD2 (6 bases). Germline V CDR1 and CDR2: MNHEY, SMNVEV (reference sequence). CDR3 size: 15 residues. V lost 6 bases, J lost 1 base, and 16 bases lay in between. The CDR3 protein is CASSFQGTRSYEQYF. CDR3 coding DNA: TGTGCCAGCAGCTTCCAAGGGACTCGATCCTACGAGCAGTACTTC.

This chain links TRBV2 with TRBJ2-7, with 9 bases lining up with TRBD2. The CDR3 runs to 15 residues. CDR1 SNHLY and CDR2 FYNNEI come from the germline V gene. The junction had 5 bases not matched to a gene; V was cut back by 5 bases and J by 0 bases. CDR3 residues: CASSPSGTRSYEQYF. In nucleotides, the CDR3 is TGTGCCAGCAGTCCTAGCGGGACCCGCTCCTACGAGCAGTACTTC.

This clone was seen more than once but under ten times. The CDR3 DNA follows: TGTGCCAGCACCCCCGGGGGGTTTGGCAATCAGCCCCAGCATTTT. It encodes CASTPGGFGNQPQHF. The chain combines TRBV5-6 with TRBJ1-5, with D possibly TRBD1 on 5 matching bases. Looked up from germline, CDR1 is SGHDT and CDR2 is YYEEEE. Trimming stripped 6 bases from V and 2 bases from J, with 15 bases between. This CDR3 has 15 amino acids. Supplemented by reference TRBV5-6 and TRBJ1-5, the full variable domain reads DAGVTQSPTHLIKTRGQQVTLRCSPKSGHDTVSWYQQALGQGPQFIFQYYEEEERQRGNFPDRFSGHQFPNYSSELNVNALLLGDSALYLCASTPGGFGNQPQHFGDGTRLSIL.